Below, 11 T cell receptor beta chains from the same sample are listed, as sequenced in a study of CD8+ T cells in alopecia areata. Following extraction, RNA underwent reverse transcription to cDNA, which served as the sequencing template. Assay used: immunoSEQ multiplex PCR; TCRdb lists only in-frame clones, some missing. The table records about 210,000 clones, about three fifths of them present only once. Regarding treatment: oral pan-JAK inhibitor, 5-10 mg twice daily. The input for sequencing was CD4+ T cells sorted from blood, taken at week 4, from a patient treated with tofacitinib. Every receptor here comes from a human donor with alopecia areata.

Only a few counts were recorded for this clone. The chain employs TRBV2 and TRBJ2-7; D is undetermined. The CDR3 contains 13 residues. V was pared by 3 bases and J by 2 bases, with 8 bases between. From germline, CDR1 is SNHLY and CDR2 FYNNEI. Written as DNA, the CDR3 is TGTGCCAGCAGTGACGGGCAGACCTACGAGCAGTACTTC. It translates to CASSDGQTYEQYF.

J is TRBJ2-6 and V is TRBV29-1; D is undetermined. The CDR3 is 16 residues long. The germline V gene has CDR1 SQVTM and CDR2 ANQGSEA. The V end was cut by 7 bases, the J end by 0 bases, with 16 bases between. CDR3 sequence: CSARTLGSSGANVLTF. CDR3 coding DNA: TGCAGCGCCCGGACCCTGGGGTCCTCTGGGGCCAACGTCCTGACTTTC.

CDR3 protein: CASRSSRAGGAYGYTF. In nucleotides, the CDR3 is TGTGCCAGCAGGTCGAGTCGCGCAGGGGGGGCCTATGGCTACACCTTC. The V and J genes are TRBV2 and TRBJ1-2; 7 bases agree with TRBD1. This CDR3 comprises 16 residues. The germline V gene has CDR1 SNHLY and CDR2 FYNNEI. The trim removed 6 bases at V and 4 bases at J, leaving 14 bases unmatched.

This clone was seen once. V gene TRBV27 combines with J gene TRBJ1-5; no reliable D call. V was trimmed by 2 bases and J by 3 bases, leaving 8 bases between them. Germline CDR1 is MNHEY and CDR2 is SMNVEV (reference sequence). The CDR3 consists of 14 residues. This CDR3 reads CASSLRAPNQPQHF. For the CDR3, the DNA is TGTGCCAGCAGTTTAAGAGCGCCCAATCAGCCCCAGCATTTT.

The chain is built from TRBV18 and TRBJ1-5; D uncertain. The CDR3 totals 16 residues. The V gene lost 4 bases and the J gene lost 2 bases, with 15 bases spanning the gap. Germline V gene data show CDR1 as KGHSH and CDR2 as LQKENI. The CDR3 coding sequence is TGTGCCAGCTCACTAGACCGGAGGGTTGGCAATCAGCCCCAGCATTTT. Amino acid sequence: CASSLDRRVGNQPQHF.

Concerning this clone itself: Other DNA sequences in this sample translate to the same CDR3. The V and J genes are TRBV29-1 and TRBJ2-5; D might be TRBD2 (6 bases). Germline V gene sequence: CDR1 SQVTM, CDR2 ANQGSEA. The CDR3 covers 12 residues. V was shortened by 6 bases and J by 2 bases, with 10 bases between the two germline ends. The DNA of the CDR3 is TGCAGCGTCCGGGACTTACAAGAGACCCAGTACTTC. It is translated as CSVRDLQETQYF.

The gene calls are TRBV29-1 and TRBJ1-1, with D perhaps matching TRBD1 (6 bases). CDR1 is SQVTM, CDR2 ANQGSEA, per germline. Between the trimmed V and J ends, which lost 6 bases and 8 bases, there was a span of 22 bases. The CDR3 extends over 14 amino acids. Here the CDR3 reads CSVLKVDSGVEAFF. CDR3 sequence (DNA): TGCAGCGTCTTAAAGGTAGATTCAGGGGTGGAAGCTTTCTTT.

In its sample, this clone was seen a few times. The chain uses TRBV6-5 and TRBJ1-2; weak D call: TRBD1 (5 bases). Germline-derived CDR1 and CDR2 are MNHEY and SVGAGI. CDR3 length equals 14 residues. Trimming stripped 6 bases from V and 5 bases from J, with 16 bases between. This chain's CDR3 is CASSQGPGTYGYTF. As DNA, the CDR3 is TGTGCCAGCAGCCAGGGCCCGGGCACTTATGGCTACACCTTC.

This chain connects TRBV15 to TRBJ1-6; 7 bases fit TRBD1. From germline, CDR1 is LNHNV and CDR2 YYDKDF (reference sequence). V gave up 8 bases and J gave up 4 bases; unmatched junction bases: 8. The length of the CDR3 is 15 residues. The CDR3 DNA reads TGTGCCACCCGACAGGGAGGCTTATATAATTCACCCCTCCACTTT. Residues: CATRQGGLYNSPLHF.

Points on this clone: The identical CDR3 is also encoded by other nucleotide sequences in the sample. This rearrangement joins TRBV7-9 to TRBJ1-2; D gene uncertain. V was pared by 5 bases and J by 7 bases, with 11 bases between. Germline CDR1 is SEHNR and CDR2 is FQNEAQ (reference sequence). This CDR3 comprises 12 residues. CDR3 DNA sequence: TGTGCCAGCAGCCTGAGCGGCGGTGGCTACACCTTC. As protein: CASSLSGGGYTF.

CDR3 in amino acids: CSVSTASNQPQHF. The CDR3 DNA is TGCAGCGTTTCCACAGCTAGCAATCAGCCCCAGCATTTT. This chain connects TRBV29-1 to TRBJ1-5; D gene ambiguous. In germline, CDR1 is SQVTM, CDR2 ANQGSEA. This CDR3 is 13 amino acids long. V lost 5 bases and J 0 bases, leaving 8 bases between the germline ends.